This TCR beta chain was profiled in a study of T cells in women clearing cervical HPV infection. Study-level background: Case blood drawn at lesion detection; control blood after infection cleared. For cases, blood was sampled a median approximately 150 days after lesion detection, interquartile range roughly 80 to 230 days. Findings and caveats of the study: It is unknown whether associations predate infection; no effector/memory or HPV-specific sorting.

This CDR3 contains 15 residues. Germline V gene data show CDR1 as SGHRS and CDR2 as YFSETQ. The J segment lost 3 bases and the V segment lost 2 bases, leaving 5 bases of the junction unmatched. A note on this clone: Its antigen is still unknown. Coverage ceases 3 residues before the CDR3 finishes, and the germline J gene fills in the end.

Here immunoSEQ multiplex PCR was the method, and the copy in TCRdb shows in-frame clones only, minus some. Its listing shows 40,000 to 55,000 clones. V is TRBV5-1 and J is TRBJ2-7, with 10 bases lining up with TRBD1. Sequenced sample: blood buffy coat. The receptor comes from a woman between 18 and 75 years old with a cervical HPV16 infection that either progressed to CIN3+ or cleared (not recorded which). CDR3 bases read: TGCGCCAGCAGCTTAGGGGACAGGGGTTACTACGAG. The encoded protein is CASSLGDRGYYE. The full CDR3 protein is CASSLGDRGYYEQYF.